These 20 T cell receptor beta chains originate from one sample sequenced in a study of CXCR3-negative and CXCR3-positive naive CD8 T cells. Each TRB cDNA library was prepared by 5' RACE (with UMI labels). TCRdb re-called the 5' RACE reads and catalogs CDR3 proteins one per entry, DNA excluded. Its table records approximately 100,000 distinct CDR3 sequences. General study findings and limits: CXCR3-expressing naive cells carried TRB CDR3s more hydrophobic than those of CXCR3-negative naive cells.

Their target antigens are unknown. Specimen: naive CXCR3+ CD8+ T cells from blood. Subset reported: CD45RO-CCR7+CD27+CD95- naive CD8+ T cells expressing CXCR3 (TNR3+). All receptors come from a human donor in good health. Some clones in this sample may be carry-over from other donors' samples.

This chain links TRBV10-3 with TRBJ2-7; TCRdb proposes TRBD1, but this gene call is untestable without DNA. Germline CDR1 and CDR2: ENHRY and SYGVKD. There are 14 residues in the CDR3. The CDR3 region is CAISEGTGSYEQYF.

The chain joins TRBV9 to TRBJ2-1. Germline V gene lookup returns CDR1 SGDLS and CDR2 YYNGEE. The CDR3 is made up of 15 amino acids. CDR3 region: CASSVAGNAYNEQFF.

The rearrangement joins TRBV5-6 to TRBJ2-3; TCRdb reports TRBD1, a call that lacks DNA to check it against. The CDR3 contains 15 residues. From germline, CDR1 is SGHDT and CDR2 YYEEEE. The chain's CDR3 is CASTPGQGPQRPQYF. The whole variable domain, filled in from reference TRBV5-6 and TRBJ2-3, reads DAGVTQSPTHLIKTRGQQVTLRCSPKSGHDTVSWYQQALGQGPQFIFQYYEEEERQRGNFPDRFSGHQFPNYSSELNVNALLLGDSALYLCASTPGQGPQRPQYFGPGTRLTVL.

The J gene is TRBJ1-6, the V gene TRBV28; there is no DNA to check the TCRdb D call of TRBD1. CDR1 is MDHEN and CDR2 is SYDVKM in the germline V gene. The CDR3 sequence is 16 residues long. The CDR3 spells CASRVEVGARNSPLHF.

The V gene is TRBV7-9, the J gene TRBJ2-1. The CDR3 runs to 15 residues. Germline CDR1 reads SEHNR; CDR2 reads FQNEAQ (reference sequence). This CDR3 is CASSGVGRADNEQFF.

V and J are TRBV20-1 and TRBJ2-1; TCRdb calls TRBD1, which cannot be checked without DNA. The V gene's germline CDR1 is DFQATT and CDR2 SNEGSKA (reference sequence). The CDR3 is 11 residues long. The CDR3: CSARGQREAFF.

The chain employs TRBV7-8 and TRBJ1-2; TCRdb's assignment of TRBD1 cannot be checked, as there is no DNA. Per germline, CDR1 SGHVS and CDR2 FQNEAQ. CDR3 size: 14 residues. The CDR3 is CASSSTGNYHGYTF.

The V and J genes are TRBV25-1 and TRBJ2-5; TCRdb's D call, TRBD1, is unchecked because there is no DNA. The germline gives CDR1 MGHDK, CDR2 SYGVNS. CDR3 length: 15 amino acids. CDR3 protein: CASSESGRGLETQYF.

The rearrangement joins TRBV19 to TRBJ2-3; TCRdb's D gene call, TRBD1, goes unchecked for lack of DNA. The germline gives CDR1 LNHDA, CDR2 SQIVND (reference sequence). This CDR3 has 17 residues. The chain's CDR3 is CASTLSGGRGATDTQYF.

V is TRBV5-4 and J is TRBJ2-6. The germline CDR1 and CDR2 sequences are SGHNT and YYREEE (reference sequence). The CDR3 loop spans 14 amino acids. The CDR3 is CASSLGPGANVLTF.

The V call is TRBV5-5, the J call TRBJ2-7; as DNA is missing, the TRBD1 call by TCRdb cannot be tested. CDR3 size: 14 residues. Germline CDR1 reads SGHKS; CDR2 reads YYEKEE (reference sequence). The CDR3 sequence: CASSRGQSPNEQYF. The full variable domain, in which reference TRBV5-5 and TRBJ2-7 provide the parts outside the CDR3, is DAGVTQSPTHLIKTRGQQVTLRCSPISGHKSVSWYQQVLGQGPQFIFQYYEKEERGRGNFPDRFSARQFPNYSSELNVNALLLGDSALYLCASSRGQSPNEQYFGPGTRLTVT.

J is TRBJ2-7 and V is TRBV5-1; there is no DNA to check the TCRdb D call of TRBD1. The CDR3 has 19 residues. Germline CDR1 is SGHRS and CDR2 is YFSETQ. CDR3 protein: CASSLGVSILGTGGDEQYF.

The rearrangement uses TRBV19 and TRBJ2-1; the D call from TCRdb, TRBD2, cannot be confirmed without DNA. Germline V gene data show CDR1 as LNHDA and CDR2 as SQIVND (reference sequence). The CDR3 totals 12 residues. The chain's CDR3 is CASSTLAGEQFF.

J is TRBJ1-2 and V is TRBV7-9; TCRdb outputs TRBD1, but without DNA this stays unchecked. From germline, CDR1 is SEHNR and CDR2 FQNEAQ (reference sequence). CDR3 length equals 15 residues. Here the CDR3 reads CASSLGTDLVYGYTF.

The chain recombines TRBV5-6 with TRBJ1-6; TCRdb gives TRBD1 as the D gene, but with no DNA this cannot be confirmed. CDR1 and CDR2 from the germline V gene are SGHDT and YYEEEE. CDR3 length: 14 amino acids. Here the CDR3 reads CASRTGTANSPLHF.

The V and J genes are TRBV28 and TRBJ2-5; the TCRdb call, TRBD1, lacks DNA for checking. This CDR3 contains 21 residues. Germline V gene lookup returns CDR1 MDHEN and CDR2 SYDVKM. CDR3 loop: CASTTFPRDRGPRKYQETQYF.

CDR3: CASSYSRGGTGELFF. The chain carries TRBV6-2 or TRBV6-3 and TRBJ2-2; TCRdb's D call of TRBD1 is untestable without DNA. Germline CDR1 and CDR2: MNHEY and SVGEGT. The CDR3 spans 15 residues.

The CDR3 region is CASRDIGTVNNEQFF. The rearrangement uses TRBV28 and TRBJ2-1; TCRdb reports TRBD1, a call that lacks DNA to check it against. Germline V gene sequence: CDR1 MDHEN, CDR2 SYDVKM. The CDR3 spans 15 residues. Combining the CDR3 with reference TRBV28 and TRBJ2-1 gives the whole variable domain DVKVTQSSRYLVKRTGEKVFLECVQDMDHENMFWYRQDPGLGLRLIYFSYDVKMKEKGDIPEGYSVSREKKERFSLILESASTNQTSMYLCASRDIGTVNNEQFFGPGTRLTVL.

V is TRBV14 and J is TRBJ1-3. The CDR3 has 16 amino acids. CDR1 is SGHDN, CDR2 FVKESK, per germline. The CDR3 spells CASSLLQDLSGNTIYF.

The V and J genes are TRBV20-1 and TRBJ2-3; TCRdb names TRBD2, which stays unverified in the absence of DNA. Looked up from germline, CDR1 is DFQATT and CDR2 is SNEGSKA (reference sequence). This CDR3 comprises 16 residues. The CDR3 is CSARDGSGGETDTQYF.